This T cell receptor beta chain derives from a study of blood T cell repertoires in COVID-19. Looking at the study overall: T cells, B-cell-depleted T cells, or PBMCs provided the cDNA or gDNA that served as material.

The protocol was immunoSEQ multiplex PCR, while the TCRdb copy is restricted to in-frame clones and leaves out a portion. The sample shows fewer than 55,000 clones, about four fifths of them seen only once. V shed 4 bases and J 8 bases; nucleotides not matched to a gene: 13. The germline gives CDR1 MDHEN, CDR2 SYDVKM. This CDR3 is 15 amino acids long. The TCR originated in a man in his forties or fifties with acute or convalescent COVID-19. Sample: peripheral blood. V and J are TRBV28 and TRBJ1-2, with 7 bases lining up with TRBD1. The CDR3 coding sequence is TGTGCCAGCAGTTCAAGGGGACAGTTGGGTCTCGGCTACACCTTC. It specifies CASSSRGQLGLGYTF.